This T cell receptor beta chain stems from a study of T cells generated in artificial thymic organoids (dated by TCRdb to the late 2010s). Context from the whole study: The study compared the TCR alpha and beta CDR3 repertoires of CD8 single positive T cells derived from in vitro artificial thymic organoids against those of naive CD8 T cells from thymus and peripheral blood. Displayed repertoire sequencing data were described as representative of three independent experiments. Overall study outcomes, separate from this receptor: Organoid-derived T cells showed no skewing in Valpha or Vbeta usage, which argues against dominance of unconventional lineages or clonal expansions. Physiological TCR clonotype diversity, comparable to that of thymic and blood naive CD8 T cells, was observed in organoid-derived CD8 single positive T cells.

TCRalpha and TCRbeta libraries were amplified in separate semi-nested PCR reactions using Advantage 2 and reverse primers located in the TRAC or TRBC constant regions. First-strand cDNA synthesis used between about 3.5 and 500 ng of total RNA. TCR cDNA libraries were generated by 5'-RACE using the SMARTer PCR cDNA Synthesis kit, with a poly-dT primer for first-strand synthesis. The semi-nested reverse primers in the constant regions carried 5-nucleotide sample-specific barcodes, and the PCR products were cleaned up with the Zymo DNA Clean and Concentrator-5 kit. Up to ten barcoded samples were pooled, ligated to Illumina adaptors and sequenced as 2 x 150 bp paired-end reads on an Illumina MiSeq. The study's processing was this. Demultiplexed reads were aligned using BLAT against a custom library containing all human TRAV, TRAJ, TRBV, TRBD and TRBJ combinations from IMGT. The best BLAT hits were picked using pslCDnaFilter (-maxAligns=1, -ignoreIntrons), and custom Perl scripts were used to calculate clonotype frequencies. Starting from the raw public reads, TCRdb applied fastp trimming at Q25, assembled clones with MiXCR and retained in-frame beta chains. A single entry per CDR3 protein holds the most common genes and DNA from its merged rows. For this entry, the V and J calls and clone size follow TCRdb and not the study's own pipeline. Here the sample has 7,500 to 9,000 distinct CDR3 sequences; about 24% occur a single time. Approximately 3% of the sample rests with the top ten.

Artificial thymic organoids were generated by aggregating human HSPCs with MS5 murine stromal cells transduced with human DLL1, and the organoids were cultured at an air-liquid interface. The cells used to seed the organoids were FACS-purified CD34+CD3- hematopoietic stem and progenitor cells from which residual T cells had been depleted. The culture medium for the organoids was serum-free RB27, which consists of RPMI 1640 supplemented with B27, FLT3L, IL-7 and ascorbic acid. Before RNA extraction, CD3+TCRalphabeta+CD8 single positive T cells from both organoids and thymus were sorted by FACS. For each sample, the RNeasy Micro kit was used to purify total RNA from about 40,000 to 200,000 sorted cells, and RNA quality was checked on an Agilent RNA 6000 Nano chip. The germline V gene yields SNHLY for CDR1 and FYNNEI for CDR2. From its cysteine to its phenylalanine, the CDR3 spans 16 amino acids. Here the CDR3 DNA is all that survives: 48 bases in frame from base 1. At the junction V is shortened by 3 bases and J by 0 bases; bases outside the gene matches: 5.

This clonotype came up a few times. The specificity of this receptor is unknown. No much larger clone is present one base from it, and per-base qualities are unavailable. This receptor was identified in a human donor who gave cord blood stem cells for thymic organoid culture, a cardiac surgery patient who gave postnatal thymus, or a blood donor (not recorded which). Sequencing input: naive CD8+ T cells grown in artificial thymic organoids from cord blood stem and progenitor cells. Taken with the paper, the label for cell subset or site translates to: CD3+TCRalphabeta+CD8SP T cells; for blood, CD45RO-CCR7+ naive CD8+ T cells. This sequence uses TRBV2 and TRBJ2-3; the junction holds 8 bases that match TRBD1. This receptor has the CDR3 CASSEGQVPSTDTQYF. The base sequence is TGTGCCAGCAGTGAGGGACAGGTCCCTAGCACAGATACGCAGTATTTT.